The 9 T cell receptor beta chains presented below share a single source sample, sequenced in a study of T-cell reconstitution after alpha-beta-depleted transplantation in children. This sample's TCRbeta library carried unique molecular identifier barcodes. TCRdb re-called the PCR reads with MiXCR, one entry per CDR3 protein. Of roughly 120,000 distinct CDR3 sequences listed, 23% were seen once; the top ten hold over 9.5%. This material consisted of PBMCs, mostly from graft donor cells, taken 180 days after TCRalphabeta/CD19-depleted stem cell transplant. These receptors were obtained from a male patient aged 2 to 10 who had a stem cell transplant for chronic granulomatous disease, so the T cells may come from the graft donor.

There are many counts of this clonotype. The V call is TRBV12-3 or TRBV12-4, the J call TRBJ1-1; D is unresolved. This CDR3 has 16 amino acids. Trimming removed 3 bases at V and 0 bases at J, with 14 bases between. CDR3 amino acids: CASSFWASPLNTEAFF. The CDR3 nucleotides are TGTGCCAGCAGTTTCTGGGCCTCCCCCCTGAACACTGAAGCTTTCTTT.

The V and J genes are TRBV20-1 and TRBJ1-4; possible D gene TRBD1, 5 bases. In germline, CDR1 is DFQATT, CDR2 SNEGSKA (reference sequence). V was shortened by 6 bases and J by 7 bases, with 24 bases between the two germline ends. CDR3 length equals 16 residues. In DNA, the CDR3 is TGCAGTGCCAAACAGACCCCTCCCCAGGGTATTGAAAAACTGTTTTTT. Its translation is CSAKQTPPQGIEKLFF.

V and J are TRBV7-9 and TRBJ2-1; a possible D gene is TRBD2 (6 bases). From germline, CDR1 is SEHNR and CDR2 FQNEAQ (reference sequence). The CDR3 sequence is 16 residues long. Trimming took off 5 bases at V and 0 bases at J, with 14 bases between the two ends. The CDR3 nucleotides are TGTGCCAGCAGCCAGGGCGGGCGGGGCTCCTACAATGAGCAGTTCTTC. This gives the protein CASSQGGRGSYNEQFF.

DNA for the CDR3: TGTGCCAGCAGTTCCCGATCGTTAGCGGGAGTGAGGAATGAGCAGTTCTTC. It encodes CASSSRSLAGVRNEQFF. J is TRBJ2-1 and V is TRBV27; TRBD2 agrees at 9 bases. The CDR3 length is 17 residues. Germline assignment: CDR1 MNHEY and CDR2 SMNVEV (reference sequence). Trimming took 4 bases from V and 7 from J; bases not matched to a gene: 14.

This chain connects TRBV27 to TRBJ2-7, with a tentative D call TRBD1 (6 bases). The CDR3 has 14 amino acids. CDR1 and CDR2 from the germline V gene are MNHEY and SMNVEV (reference sequence). V dropped 3 bases and J dropped 5 bases, with 14 bases sitting between them. The CDR3: CASSLRGFRDEQYF. The CDR3 DNA follows: TGTGCCAGCAGTTTGAGGGGGTTTAGGGACGAGCAGTACTTC.

This rearrangement joins TRBV12-3 or TRBV12-4 to TRBJ2-7, with 7 nucleotides matching TRBD2. V lost 1 base, J lost 4 bases, and 10 bases stayed unmatched. This CDR3 is built from 16 residues. The CDR3 DNA sequence: TGTGCCAGCAGTTTAGTGATGCTAGCGGAAGGTTACGAGCAGTACTTC. Protein sequence: CASSLVMLAEGYEQYF.

This clonotype was observed a handful of times. The chain uses TRBV12-3 or TRBV12-4 and TRBJ2-1; the match to TRBD2 covers 7 bases. V shed 8 bases, J shed 3 bases, and the junction held 7 bases outside the gene matches. The CDR3 length is 14 residues. The CDR3 loop reads CASHASGNYNEQFF. DNA of the CDR3: TGTGCCAGCCACGCTAGCGGCAACTACAATGAGCAGTTCTTC.

This clonotype was counted many times. J is TRBJ2-2 and V is TRBV7-6; D is uncertain. V gave up 5 bases and J gave up 4 bases, with 8 bases separating them. Germline loops: CDR1 SGHVS, CDR2 FNYEAQ. This CDR3 is built from 13 residues. The CDR3 reads CASSPLVTGELFF. The CDR3 region has the DNA TGTGCCAGCAGCCCCCTGGTCACCGGGGAGCTGTTTTTT.

J is TRBJ1-1 and V is TRBV12-3 or TRBV12-4; TRBD1 agrees at 8 bases. Trimming removed 3 bases from V and 6 bases from J; junction bases left unmatched: 15. The CDR3 loop spans 17 amino acids. The CDR3 reads CASSLALGSRGHAEAFF. The CDR3 DNA sequence: TGTGCCAGCAGTTTGGCCTTAGGGAGCAGGGGGCATGCTGAAGCTTTCTTT.